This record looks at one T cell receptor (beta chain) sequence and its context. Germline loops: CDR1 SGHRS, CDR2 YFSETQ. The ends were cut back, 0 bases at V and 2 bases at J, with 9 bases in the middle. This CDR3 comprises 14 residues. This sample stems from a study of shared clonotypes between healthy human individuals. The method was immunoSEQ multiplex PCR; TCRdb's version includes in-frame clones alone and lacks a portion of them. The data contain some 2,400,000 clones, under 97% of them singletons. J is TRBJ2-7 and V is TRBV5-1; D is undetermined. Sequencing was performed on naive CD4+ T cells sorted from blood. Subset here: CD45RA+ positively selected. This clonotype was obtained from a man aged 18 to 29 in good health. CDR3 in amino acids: CASSLGDPTYEQYF. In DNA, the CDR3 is TGCGCCAGCAGCTTGGGAGATCCGACCTACGAGCAGTACTTC.